These 22 T cell receptor beta chains originate from one sample sequenced in a study of control samples from healthy donors and cancer patients. The data were produced by immunoSEQ multiplex PCR, yet TCRdb's version contains in-frame clones alone and is incomplete. The sample lists 65,000 to 70,000 clones, approximately 84% occurring once. The material sequenced was PBMCs. The receptors come from a woman in her 50s with lung cancer.

This clone was picked up one time. V and J are TRBV27 and TRBJ2-2; 7 bases map to TRBD1. The CDR3 totals 17 residues. J lost 7 bases, V lost 3 bases, and 14 bases had no gene match. Germline-derived CDR1 and CDR2 are MNHEY and SMNVEV (reference sequence). The CDR3 reads CASSFSKTGPGHGELFF. The CDR3 nucleotides read TGTGCCAGCAGTTTTTCGAAGACAGGGCCGGGGCACGGGGAGCTGTTTTTT.

With respect to this clone: At one end the junction does not follow the germline gene, possibly because of a read error. The rearrangement links TRBV5-1 to TRBJ2-2; a weak D match, TRBD1 (6 bases). The CDR3 contains 14 residues. Per germline, CDR1 SGHRS and CDR2 YFSETQ. The CDR3 nucleotides read TGCGCCGGCAGCTTGGTAGCAGGGGACCGGGAGCTGTTTTTT. Amino acids: CAGSLVAGDRELFF.

The chain recombines TRBV18 with TRBJ1-4; the D gene is possibly TRBD1 (6 bases). The CDR3 totals 17 residues. Germline V gene lookup returns CDR1 KGHSH and CDR2 LQKENI. Trimming stripped 4 bases from V and 8 bases from J, with 23 bases between. CDR3 in amino acids: CASSLRQDHTQEEKLFF. DNA for the CDR3: TGTGCCAGCTCACTGAGACAGGACCATACACAGGAAGAAAAACTGTTTTTT.

CDR3 region: CASSLTPASYEQYF. For the CDR3, the DNA is TGTGCCAGCAGCTTAACTCCTGCATCCTACGAGCAGTACTTC. The V call is TRBV7-2, the J call TRBJ2-7; no clear D gene. V lost 2 bases and J 1 base, leaving 9 bases between the germline ends. CDR3 length: 14 residues. Germline lookup yields CDR1 SGHTA and CDR2 FQGNSA. Based on the CDR3 plus reference TRBV7-2 and TRBJ2-7, the full variable domain is GAGVSQSPSNKVTEKGKDVELRCDPISGHTALYWYRQSLGQGLEFLIYFQGNSAPDKSGLPSDRFSAERTGGSVSTLTIQRTQQEDSAVYLCASSLTPASYEQYFGPGTRLTVT.

The CDR3: CASSLVGAFF. The CDR3 DNA is TGTGCCAGCAGCTTAGTGGGAGCTTTCTTT. V is TRBV7-9 and J is TRBJ1-1, with D unresolved. Looked up from germline, CDR1 is SEHNR and CDR2 is FQNEAQ (reference sequence). V was cut by 1 base and J by 10 bases, with 4 bases left in between. This CDR3 region has 10 residues.

The chain recombines TRBV19 with TRBJ2-1; 10 bases align to TRBD2. The CDR3 spans 16 residues. In germline, CDR1 is LNHDA, CDR2 SQIVND (reference sequence). J gave up 3 bases and V 5 bases, and 7 bases lay outside the gene matches. The CDR3 nucleotides read TGTGCCAGTAGTTCTCATAGCGGGGGGCTCTACAATGAGCAGTTCTTC. It specifies CASSSHSGGLYNEQFF.

The chain joins TRBV14 to TRBJ1-1; D ambiguous. CDR1 and CDR2 (germline): SGHDN, FVKESK. This CDR3 is built from 15 residues. V was pared by 3 bases and J by 0 bases, with 11 bases between. The CDR3 reads CASSQVSGLNTEAFF. CDR3 DNA sequence: TGTGCCAGCAGCCAGGTTTCAGGACTGAACACTGAAGCTTTCTTT.

This chain uses TRBV2 with TRBJ2-3, with 9 bases matching TRBD1. The germline CDR1 and CDR2 sequences are SNHLY and FYNNEI. The CDR3 loop spans 14 amino acids. J gave up 11 bases and V 2 bases, and 8 bases lay outside the gene matches. CDR3 amino acids: CASSERQGGQMQYF. Here the CDR3 DNA reads TGTGCCAGCAGTGAAAGACAGGGGGGACAGATGCAGTATTTT. The full variable domain, with the rest looked up from reference TRBV2 and TRBJ2-3, is EPEVTQTPSHQVTQMGQEVILRCVPISNHLYFYWYRQILGQKVEFLVSFYNNEISEKSEIFDDQFSVERPDGSNFTLKIRSTKLEDSAMYFCASSERQGGQMQYFGPGTRLTVL.

CDR3 sequence (DNA): TGTGCCAGCAGCTTACCCGGGACTTCGAACACTGAAGCTTTCTTT. It codes for CASSLPGTSNTEAFF. The chain carries TRBV11-2 and TRBJ1-1; maybe TRBD1 (5 bases). V was shortened by 2 bases and J by 1 base, with 11 bases between the two germline ends. The CDR3 is made up of 15 amino acids. Germline values: CDR1 SGHAT, CDR2 FQNNGV.

J is TRBJ1-2 and V is TRBV7-8; D gene ambiguous. The CDR3 runs 13 residues. Germline-derived CDR1 and CDR2 are SGHVS and FQNEAQ. V lost 6 bases and J lost 7, with 15 bases in between. The CDR3 loop is CASRMSLDAGYTF. The CDR3 nucleotides read TGTGCCAGCAGGATGTCACTCGACGCTGGCTACACCTTC.

The chain is built from TRBV18 and TRBJ2-5; D gene uncertain. V gave up 1 base and J gave up 4 bases, with 4 bases separating them. Germline values: CDR1 KGHSH, CDR2 LQKENI. The CDR3 loop spans 12 amino acids. The CDR3 DNA is TGTGCCAGCTCACCACGGAGAGAGACCCAGTACTTC. Its translation: CASSPRRETQYF. The entire variable domain, with the rest obtained from reference TRBV18 and TRBJ2-5, is as follows: NAGVMQNPRHLVRRRGQEARLRCSPMKGHSHVYWYRQLPEEGLKFMVYLQKENIIDESGMPKERFSAEFPKEGPSILRIQQVVRGDSAAYFCASSPRRETQYFGPGTRLLVL.

This clone was recorded once. The gene calls are TRBV24-1 and TRBJ1-2; tentative D call: TRBD1 (5 bases). CDR3 length: 14 residues. Germline CDR1 and CDR2: KGHDR and SFDVKD. V dropped 7 bases and J dropped 5 bases, with 16 bases sitting between them. CDR3 bases: TGTGCCACCAGAGGGACCGCTCTCGATTATGGCTACACCTTC. This sequence encodes CATRGTALDYGYTF.

This chain joins TRBV19 and TRBJ2-3; no definite D call. The CDR3 runs 16 residues. Germline loops: CDR1 LNHDA, CDR2 SQIVND (reference sequence). V was shortened by 0 bases and J by 2 bases, with 12 bases between the two germline ends. The CDR3 spells CASSIDLGTATDTQYF. The CDR3 bases are TGTGCCAGTAGTATAGATCTCGGCACCGCCACAGATACGCAGTATTTT.

V usage is TRBV28 and J usage is TRBJ1-1; D is undetermined. Germline V gives CDR1 MDHEN, CDR2 SYDVKM. V was pared by 6 bases and J by 1 base, with 12 bases between. The CDR3 totals 14 residues. Here the CDR3 reads CASSSNRGNTEAFF. The CDR3 DNA sequence: TGTGCCAGCAGCTCCAACCGGGGGAACACTGAAGCTTTCTTT.

This clone was detected only a few times. The chain carries TRBV3-1 (or the pseudogene TRBV3-2) and TRBJ1-6; D might be TRBD1 (6 bases). From germline, CDR1 is LGHDT and CDR2 YNNKEL (reference sequence). The CDR3 contains 13 residues. V lost 4 bases to trimming and J lost 14 bases, with 15 bases between them. The CDR3 DNA reads as TGTGCCAGCAGCCCAGAGAACACAGGGACCCTCCACTTT. Translation gives CASSPENTGTLHF.

The table lists this clone with a few counts. The chain carries TRBV5-5 and TRBJ1-1, with 8 bases matching TRBD1. Germline CDR1 and CDR2: SGHKS and YYEKEE (reference sequence). V shed 4 bases, J shed 0 bases, and the junction held 14 bases outside the gene matches. This CDR3 has 18 amino acids. CDR3 region: CASSRRGTGTHMNTEAFF. CDR3 DNA: TGTGCCAGCAGCCGGAGGGGGACAGGAACACATATGAACACTGAAGCTTTCTTT.

The rearrangement uses TRBV20-1 and TRBJ2-2; D ambiguous. The CDR3 is 12 amino acids. The germline CDR1 and CDR2 sequences are DFQATT and SNEGSKA (reference sequence). With 3 bases removed from V and 6 bases from J, the gap between germline ends came to 8 bases. The CDR3 sequence: CSASLGPGELFF. CDR3 nucleotides: TGCAGTGCTAGTTTGGGCCCCGGGGAGCTGTTTTTT.

The chain employs TRBV3-1 (or the pseudogene TRBV3-2) and TRBJ2-2, with no clear D. The V end was cut by 1 base, the J end by 1 base, with 4 bases between. The CDR3 sequence is 14 residues long. Per germline, CDR1 LGHDT and CDR2 YNNKEL (reference sequence). Written as DNA, the CDR3 is TGTGCCAGCAGCCAAGGACAGAACACCGGGGAGCTGTTTTTT. Residues: CASSQGQNTGELFF.

The chain employs TRBV20-1 and TRBJ1-2, with unresolved D. The V gene lost 4 bases and the J gene lost 4 bases, with 7 bases spanning the gap. This CDR3 region has 11 residues. Germline V gene sequence: CDR1 DFQATT, CDR2 SNEGSKA (reference sequence). CDR3 bases: TGCAGTGCTACGGGTGGCTATGGCTACACCTTC. Protein product: CSATGGYGYTF.

This sequence joins TRBV9 and TRBJ1-1; the D gene is possibly TRBD1 (6 bases). The CDR3 has 14 residues. The V end was cut by 2 bases, the J end by 4 bases, with 12 bases between. CDR1 and CDR2 from the germline V gene are SGDLS and YYNGEE. CDR3: CASSVQGRLTEAFF. In nucleotides, the CDR3 is TGTGCCAGCAGCGTTCAGGGGAGGCTCACTGAAGCTTTCTTT.

The chain couples TRBV7-9 to TRBJ2-1; possibly TRBD1 for D (7 bases). Germline CDR1 and CDR2: SEHNR and FQNEAQ (reference sequence). V was shortened by 4 bases and J by 5 bases, with 24 bases between the two germline ends. The CDR3 has 18 residues. CDR3 loop: CASSSLRGNDRENNEQFF. DNA of the CDR3: TGTGCCAGCAGCTCTCTCCGGGGGAACGACAGGGAAAACAATGAGCAGTTCTTC.

The chain carries TRBV29-1 and TRBJ1-2; possible D gene TRBD1, 5 bases. Germline lookup yields CDR1 SQVTM and CDR2 ANQGSEA. The CDR3 is 11 residues long. The V and J ends lost 5 bases and 6 bases respectively, with 10 bases between them. The CDR3 here is CSVLGDHGYTF. Here the CDR3 DNA reads TGCAGCGTTCTAGGGGACCATGGCTACACCTTC.